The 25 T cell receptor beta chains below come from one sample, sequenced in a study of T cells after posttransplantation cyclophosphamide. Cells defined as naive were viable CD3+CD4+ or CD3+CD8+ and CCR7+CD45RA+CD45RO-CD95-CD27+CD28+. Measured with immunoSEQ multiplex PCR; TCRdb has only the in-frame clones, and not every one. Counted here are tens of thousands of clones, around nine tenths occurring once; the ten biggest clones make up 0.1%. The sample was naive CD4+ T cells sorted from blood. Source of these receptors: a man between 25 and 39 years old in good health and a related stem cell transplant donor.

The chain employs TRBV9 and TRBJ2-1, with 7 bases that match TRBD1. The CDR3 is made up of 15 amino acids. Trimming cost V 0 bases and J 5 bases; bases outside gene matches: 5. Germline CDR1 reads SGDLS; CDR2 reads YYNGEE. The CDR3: CASSVDQTGNNEQFF. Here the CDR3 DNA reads TGTGCCAGCAGCGTAGATCAGACAGGGAACAATGAGCAGTTCTTC.

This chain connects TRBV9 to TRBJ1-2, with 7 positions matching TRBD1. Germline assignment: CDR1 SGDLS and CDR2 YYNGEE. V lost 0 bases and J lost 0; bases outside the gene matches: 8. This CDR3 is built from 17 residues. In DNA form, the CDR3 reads TGTGCCAGCAGCGTAGGGGCGGGACAGCAAGCTAACTATGGCTACACCTTC. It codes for CASSVGAGQQANYGYTF.

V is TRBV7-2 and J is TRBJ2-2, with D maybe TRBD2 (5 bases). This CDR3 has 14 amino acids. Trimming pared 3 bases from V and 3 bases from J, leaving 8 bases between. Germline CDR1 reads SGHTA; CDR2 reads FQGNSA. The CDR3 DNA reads TGTGCCAGCAGCTTGACTATACACACCGGGGAGCTGTTTTTT. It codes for CASSLTIHTGELFF.

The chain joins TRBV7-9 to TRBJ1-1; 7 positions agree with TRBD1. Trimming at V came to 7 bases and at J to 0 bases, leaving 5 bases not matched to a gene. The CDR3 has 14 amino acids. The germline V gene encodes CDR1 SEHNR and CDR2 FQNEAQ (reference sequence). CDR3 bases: TGTGCCAGCATCACCGGGACAGTGAACACTGAAGCTTTCTTT. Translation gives CASITGTVNTEAFF.

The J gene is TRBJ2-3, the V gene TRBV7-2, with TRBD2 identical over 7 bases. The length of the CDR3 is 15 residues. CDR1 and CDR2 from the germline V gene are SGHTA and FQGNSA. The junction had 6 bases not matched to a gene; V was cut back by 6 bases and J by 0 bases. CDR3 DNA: TGTGCCAGCAGTTCCAGCGGGGTTAGCACAGATACGCAGTATTTT. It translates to CASSSSGVSTDTQYF.

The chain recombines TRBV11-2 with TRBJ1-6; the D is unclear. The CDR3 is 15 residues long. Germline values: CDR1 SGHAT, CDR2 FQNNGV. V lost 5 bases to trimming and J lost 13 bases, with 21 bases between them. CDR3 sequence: CASSSRGWVISPLHF. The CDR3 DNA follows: TGTGCCAGCAGCAGTCGGGGTTGGGTCATCTCGCCCCTCCACTTT.

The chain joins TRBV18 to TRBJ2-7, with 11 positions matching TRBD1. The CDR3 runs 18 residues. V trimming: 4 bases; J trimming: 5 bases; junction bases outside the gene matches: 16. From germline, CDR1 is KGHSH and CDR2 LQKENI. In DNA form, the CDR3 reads TGTGCCAGCTCACTTGCTCTTCTCCGGGACAGGGGGTTGAACGAGCAGTACTTC. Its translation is CASSLALLRDRGLNEQYF.

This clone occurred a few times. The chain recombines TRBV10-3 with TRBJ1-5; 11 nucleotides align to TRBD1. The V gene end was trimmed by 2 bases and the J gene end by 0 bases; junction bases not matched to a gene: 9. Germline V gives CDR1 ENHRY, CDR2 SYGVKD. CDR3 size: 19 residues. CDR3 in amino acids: CAISETGTGGSHSNQPQHF. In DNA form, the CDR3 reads TGTGCCATCAGTGAGACCGGGACAGGGGGTTCCCATAGCAATCAGCCCCAGCATTTT.

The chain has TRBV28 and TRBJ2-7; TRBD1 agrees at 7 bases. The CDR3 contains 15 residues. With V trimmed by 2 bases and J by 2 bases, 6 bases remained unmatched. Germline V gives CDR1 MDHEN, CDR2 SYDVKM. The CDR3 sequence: CASSLTGAITYEQYF. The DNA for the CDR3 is TGTGCCAGCAGTTTAACAGGGGCGATTACCTACGAGCAGTACTTC.

In DNA, the CDR3 is TGCGCCAGCAGCCCCGAATCCGGGAACACTGAAGCTTTCTTT. Translation gives CASSPESGNTEAFF. The V call is TRBV5-1, the J call TRBJ1-1, with D unclear. Germline CDR1 and CDR2: SGHRS and YFSETQ. The length of the CDR3 is 14 residues. V lost 4 bases and J lost 1, with 11 bases in between.

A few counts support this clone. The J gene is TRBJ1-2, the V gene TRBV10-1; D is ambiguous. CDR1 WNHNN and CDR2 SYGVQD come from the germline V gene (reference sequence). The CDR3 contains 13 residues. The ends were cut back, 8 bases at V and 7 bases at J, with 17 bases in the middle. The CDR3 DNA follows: TGCGCCAGCCTTGAGCAAATGAACAGTGGCTACACCTTC. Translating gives CASLEQMNSGYTF.

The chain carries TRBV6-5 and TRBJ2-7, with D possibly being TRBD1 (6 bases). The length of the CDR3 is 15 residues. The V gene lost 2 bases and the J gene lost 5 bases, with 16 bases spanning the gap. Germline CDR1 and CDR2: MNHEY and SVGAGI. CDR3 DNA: TGTGCCAGCAGTTACCGGACAGCCAGTGCCCACGAGCAGTACTTC. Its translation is CASSYRTASAHEQYF.

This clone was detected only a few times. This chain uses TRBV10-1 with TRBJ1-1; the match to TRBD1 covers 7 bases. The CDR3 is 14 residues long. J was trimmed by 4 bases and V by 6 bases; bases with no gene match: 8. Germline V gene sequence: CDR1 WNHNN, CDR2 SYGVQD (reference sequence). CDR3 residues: CASSPTGRVTEAFF. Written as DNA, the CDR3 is TGCGCCAGCAGCCCGACAGGGCGGGTCACTGAAGCTTTCTTT.

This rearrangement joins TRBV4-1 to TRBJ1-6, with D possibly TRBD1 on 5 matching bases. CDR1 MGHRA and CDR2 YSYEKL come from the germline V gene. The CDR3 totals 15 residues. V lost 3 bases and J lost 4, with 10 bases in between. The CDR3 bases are TGCGCCAGCAGCCAGGAGACAGAATATAATTCACCCCTCCACTTT. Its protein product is CASSQETEYNSPLHF.

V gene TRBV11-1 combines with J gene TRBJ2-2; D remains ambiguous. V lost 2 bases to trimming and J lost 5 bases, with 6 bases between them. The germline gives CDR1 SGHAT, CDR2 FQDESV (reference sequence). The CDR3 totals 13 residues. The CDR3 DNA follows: TGTGCCAGCAGCTTAATAATAACCGGGGAGCTGTTTTTT. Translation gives CASSLIITGELFF.

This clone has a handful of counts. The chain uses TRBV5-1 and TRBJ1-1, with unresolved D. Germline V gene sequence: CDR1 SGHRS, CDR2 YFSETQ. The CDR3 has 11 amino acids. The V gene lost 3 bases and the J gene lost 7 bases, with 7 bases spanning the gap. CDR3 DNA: TGCGCCAGCAGCTCAGGAGGTGAAGCTTTCTTT. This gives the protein CASSSGGEAFF.

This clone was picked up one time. Here the CDR3 reads CASKRNREGGYTF. The DNA of the CDR3 is TGTGCCAGCAAGAGGAACAGGGAGGGTGGCTACACCTTC. The rearrangement joins TRBV6-5 to TRBJ1-2; TRBD1 might be the D (6 bases). CDR1 and CDR2 from the germline V gene are MNHEY and SVGAGI. V was pared by 7 bases and J by 7 bases, with 16 bases between. The CDR3 sequence is 13 residues long.

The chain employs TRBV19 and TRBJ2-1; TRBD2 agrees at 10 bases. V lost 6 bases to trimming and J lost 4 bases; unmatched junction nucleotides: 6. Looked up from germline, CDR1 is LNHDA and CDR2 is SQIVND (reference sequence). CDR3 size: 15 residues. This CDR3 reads CASSPRTSGYNEQFF. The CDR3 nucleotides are TGTGCCAGTAGCCCGAGGACTAGCGGATACAATGAGCAGTTCTTC.

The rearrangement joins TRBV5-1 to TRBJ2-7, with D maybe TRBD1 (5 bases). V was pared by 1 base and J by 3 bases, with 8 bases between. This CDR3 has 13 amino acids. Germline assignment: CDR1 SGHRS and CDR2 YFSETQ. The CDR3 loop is CASSLQGLYEQYF. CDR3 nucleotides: TGCGCCAGCAGCTTGCAGGGTCTCTACGAGCAGTACTTC.

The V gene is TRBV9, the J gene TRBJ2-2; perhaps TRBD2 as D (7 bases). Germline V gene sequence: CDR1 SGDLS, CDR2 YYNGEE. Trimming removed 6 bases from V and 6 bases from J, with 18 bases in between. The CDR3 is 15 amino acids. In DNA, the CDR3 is TGTGCCAGCACCGGAGGGGGGGGTAAAGCCGGGGAGCTGTTTTTT. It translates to CASTGGGGKAGELFF.

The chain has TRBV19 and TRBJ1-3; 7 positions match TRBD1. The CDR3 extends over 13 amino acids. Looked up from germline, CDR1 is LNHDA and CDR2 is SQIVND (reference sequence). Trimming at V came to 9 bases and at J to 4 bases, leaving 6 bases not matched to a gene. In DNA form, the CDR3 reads TGTGCCAGCAAAACAGGGGTGGGAAACACCATATATTTT. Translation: CASKTGVGNTIYF.

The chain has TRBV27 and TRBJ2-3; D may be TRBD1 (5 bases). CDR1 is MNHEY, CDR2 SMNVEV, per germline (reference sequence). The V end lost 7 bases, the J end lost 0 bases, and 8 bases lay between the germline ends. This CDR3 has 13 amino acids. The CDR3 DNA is TGTGCCAGCAAAGGGGCAAGCACAGATACGCAGTATTTT. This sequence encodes CASKGASTDTQYF.

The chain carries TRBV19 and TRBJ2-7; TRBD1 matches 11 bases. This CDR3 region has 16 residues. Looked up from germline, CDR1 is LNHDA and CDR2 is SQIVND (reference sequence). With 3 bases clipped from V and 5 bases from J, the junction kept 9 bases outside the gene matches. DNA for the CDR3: TGTGCCAGTAGTATCAGCGGGACAGGGGGTTTACACGAGCAGTACTTC. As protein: CASSISGTGGLHEQYF.

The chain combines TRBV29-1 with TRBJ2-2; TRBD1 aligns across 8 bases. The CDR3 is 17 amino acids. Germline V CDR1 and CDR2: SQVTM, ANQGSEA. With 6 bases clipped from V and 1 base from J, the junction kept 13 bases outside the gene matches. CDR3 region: CSVRGSPGGWNTGELFF. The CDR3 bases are TGCAGCGTCCGGGGTAGCCCAGGGGGCTGGAACACCGGGGAGCTGTTTTTT.

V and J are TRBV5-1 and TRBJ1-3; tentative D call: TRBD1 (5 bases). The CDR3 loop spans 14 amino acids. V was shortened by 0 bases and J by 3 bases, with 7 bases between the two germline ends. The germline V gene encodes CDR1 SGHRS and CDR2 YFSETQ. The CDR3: CASSLAGGGNTIYF. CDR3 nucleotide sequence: TGCGCCAGCAGCTTGGCCGGGGGTGGAAACACCATATATTTT.